These 16 T cell receptor beta chains share one sample of origin, sequenced in a study of blood T cell repertoires in COVID-19. Some clones are missing from TCRdb's copy, which holds only in-frame ones; the method was immunoSEQ multiplex PCR. This table has some 13,000 clones, 55% to 80% appearing once. The sequenced material came from peripheral blood. The receptors come from a human donor in a cohort sampled during active COVID-19.

This clone has only one observation. CDR3 loop: CASSPYTGELFF. CDR3 in DNA: TGTGCCAGCAGTCCATACACCGGGGAGCTGTTTTTT. The chain joins TRBV27 to TRBJ2-2; D remains ambiguous. Per germline, CDR1 MNHEY and CDR2 SMNVEV (reference sequence). CDR3 length: 12 residues. V shed 5 bases and J shed 3 bases, with 4 bases lying between them.

V usage is TRBV21-1 and J usage is TRBJ2-5; the D call in the table, TRBD1, was not verified against the DNA. TRBV21-1 is listed as a pseudogene. There are 15 residues in the CDR3. The CDR3 region is CASSSRTVYQETQYF. DNA for the CDR3: TGTGCCAGCAGCTCTAGGACAGTGTACCAAGAGACCCAGTACTTC.

This clone occurred many times. V and J are TRBV6-2 or TRBV6-3 and TRBJ2-2, with D unclear. Germline V gene data show CDR1 as MNHEY and CDR2 as SVGEGT. The ends were cut back, 0 bases at V and 3 bases at J, with 5 bases in the middle. The CDR3 contains 14 residues. CDR3 residues: CASSYSRDTGELFF. The CDR3 DNA reads as TGTGCCAGCAGTTACTCACGCGACACCGGGGAGCTGTTTTTT.

This clone was picked up a small number of times. V gene TRBV4-1 combines with J gene TRBJ1-1; tentatively, D is TRBD1 (6 bases). Germline V gene sequence: CDR1 MGHRA, CDR2 YSYEKL. The CDR3 totals 18 residues. V lost 0 bases and J lost 4, with 21 bases in between. The CDR3 region has the DNA TGCGCCAGCAGCCAAGATCAGGGACGACAGGCTGTCGCCACTGAAGCTTTCTTT. It is translated as CASSQDQGRQAVATEAFF.

V and J are TRBV20-1 and TRBJ2-5; D gene ambiguous. The CDR3 is 11 amino acids. Germline CDR1 DFQATT, CDR2 SNEGSKA (reference sequence). Between the trimmed V and J ends, which lost 6 bases and 3 bases, there was a span of 8 bases. The DNA for the CDR3 is TGCAGTGCAAACAGAGAAGAGACCCAGTACTTC. Protein: CSANREETQYF.

The chain combines TRBV27 with TRBJ2-7, with 8 bases that match TRBD1. The CDR3 length is 15 residues. Germline CDR1 is MNHEY and CDR2 is SMNVEV (reference sequence). Germline trimming cut 5 bases from V and 3 bases from J; bases unmatched to any gene: 9. CDR3 DNA sequence: TGTGCCAGCAGTCCACGTCGACAGGGGTTCTACGAGCAGTACTTC. Translated, it gives CASSPRRQGFYEQYF.

The chain is built from TRBV24-1 and TRBJ2-1, with a possible D match to TRBD1 (6 bases). Germline V lookup: CDR1 KGHDR, CDR2 SFDVKD. V was cut by 4 bases and J by 5 bases, with 17 bases left in between. This CDR3 comprises 16 residues. The CDR3, as DNA: TGTGCCACCAGTGAGTCCGGACAGCTCATCCACAATGAGCAGTTCTTC. Translation gives CATSESGQLIHNEQFF.

The gene calls are TRBV28 and TRBJ2-7, with TRBD2 matching 12 bases. In germline, CDR1 is MDHEN, CDR2 SYDVKM. The CDR3 extends over 15 amino acids. The V gene end was trimmed by 6 bases and the J gene end by 9 bases; junction bases not matched to a gene: 12. CDR3 in DNA: TGTGCCAGCAGCCTCCCGACTAGCGGGAGTAAAGTGCAGTACTTC. This sequence encodes CASSLPTSGSKVQYF.

This chain connects TRBV7-8 to TRBJ2-5; D may be TRBD2 (5 bases). CDR3 length: 13 residues. CDR1 and CDR2 from the germline V gene are SGHVS and FQNEAQ. Trimming left V 7 bases short and J 5 bases short, with 14 bases between. This CDR3 is CASTYGPGETQYF. As DNA, the CDR3 is TGTGCCAGCACCTACGGGCCGGGGGAGACCCAGTACTTC. Based on the CDR3 plus reference TRBV7-8 and TRBJ2-5, the full variable domain is GAGVSQSPRYKVAKRGQDVALRCDPISGHVSLFWYQQALGQGPEFLTYFQNEAQLDKSGLPSDRFFAERPEGSVSTLKIQRTQQEDSAVYLCASTYGPGETQYFGPGTRLLVL.

J is TRBJ2-3 and V is TRBV5-1, with D tentatively TRBD2 (6 bases). Germline CDR1 is SGHRS and CDR2 is YFSETQ. V gave up 0 bases and J gave up 8 bases, with 16 bases separating them. The CDR3 has 15 amino acids. CDR3 DNA: TGCGCCAGCAGCTTGGCCGTGCGGACTATCGGTACGCAGTATTTT. It translates to CASSLAVRTIGTQYF.

V gene TRBV3-1 (or the pseudogene TRBV3-2) combines with J gene TRBJ2-1; maybe TRBD1 (5 bases). The germline V gene has CDR1 LGHDT and CDR2 YNNKEL (reference sequence). Trimming pared 0 bases from V and 3 bases from J, leaving 12 bases between. This CDR3 contains 16 residues. The CDR3 DNA follows: TGTGCCAGCAGCCAAGACTGGGGCCAAGTCTACAATGAGCAGTTCTTC. This encodes CASSQDWGQVYNEQFF.

The chain uses TRBV24-1 and TRBJ1-6; D perhaps matches TRBD1 (5 bases). CDR3 length equals 14 residues. The V end lost 2 bases, the J end lost 7 bases, and 8 bases lay between the germline ends. Germline lookup yields CDR1 KGHDR and CDR2 SFDVKD. The CDR3 is CATSDSRGNSPLHF. The CDR3 coding sequence is TGTGCCACCAGTGATTCTCGGGGGAATTCACCCCTCCACTTT.

The CDR3 protein is CASSYSGQKNEQYF. The CDR3 DNA reads as TGTGCCAGCAGTTACTCTGGACAGAAGAACGAGCAGTACTTC. V is TRBV6-5 and J is TRBJ2-7; D may be TRBD1 (6 bases). V gave up 0 bases and J gave up 5 bases, with 11 bases separating them. Germline loops: CDR1 MNHEY, CDR2 SVGAGI. The CDR3 runs to 14 residues.

The chain links TRBV28 to TRBJ2-3; TRBD2 matches 8 bases. Trimming removed 2 bases from V and 3 bases from J; junction bases left unmatched: 7. Looked up from germline, CDR1 is MDHEN and CDR2 is SYDVKM. The CDR3 has 16 amino acids. Written as DNA, the CDR3 is TGTGCCAGCAGTTTACTGAGGCGGGGGGTGACAGATACGCAGTATTTT. As protein: CASSLLRRGVTDTQYF. The whole variable domain, remainder taken from reference TRBV28 and TRBJ2-3, is DVKVTQSSRYLVKRTGEKVFLECVQDMDHENMFWYRQDPGLGLRLIYFSYDVKMKEKGDIPEGYSVSREKKERFSLILESASTNQTSMYLCASSLLRRGVTDTQYFGPGTRLTVL.

The chain links TRBV7-2 to TRBJ1-1; D call uncertain. Germline loops: CDR1 SGHTA, CDR2 FQGNSA. V was cut by 2 bases and J by 3 bases, with 10 bases left in between. CDR3 size: 14 residues. In nucleotides, the CDR3 is TGTGCCAGCAGCTTACTGAGTACGTACACTGAAGCTTTCTTT. Protein product: CASSLLSTYTEAFF.

This chain joins TRBV28 and TRBJ1-6, with unresolved D. The CDR3 has 14 residues. With 5 bases removed from V and 7 bases from J, the gap between germline ends came to 12 bases. Per the germline V gene, CDR1 is MDHEN and CDR2 is SYDVKM. Written as DNA, the CDR3 is TGTGCCAGCAGTGAGGAACGGCAAAATTCACCCCTCCACTTT. Its translation is CASSEERQNSPLHF. Together with reference TRBV28 and TRBJ1-6, the CDR3 gives the full variable domain: DVKVTQSSRYLVKRTGEKVFLECVQDMDHENMFWYRQDPGLGLRLIYFSYDVKMKEKGDIPEGYSVSREKKERFSLILESASTNQTSMYLCASSEERQNSPLHFGNGTRLTVT.